Included here is one TCR beta chain sequence, with context. The sample originates from a study of T cell changes during pregnancy in multiple sclerosis. The CDR3 contains 15 residues. Germline CDR1 is LGHNT and CDR2 is FRNRAP. The V and J ends lost 6 bases and 5 bases, in that order; junction bases with no gene match: 12. The table came from immunoSEQ multiplex PCR; TCRdb's copy has only in-frame clones and leaves some out. The sample holds tens of thousands of clones, around 90% seen once. This chain links TRBV12-5 with TRBJ2-7; 8 positions agree with TRBD1. This material consisted of peripheral blood, taken after pregnancy. The receptor was isolated from a female donor in good health, enrolled as a control in a pregnancy study. This chain's CDR3 is CASGVLSGGIDEQYF. CDR3 DNA: TGTGCTAGTGGCGTCCTGTCAGGGGGCATCGACGAGCAGTACTTC.